This TCR beta chain was recorded in a study of CD8+ T cells in alopecia areata. Whole-study findings and limits: Although TCR sharing was seen in mice, sharing across patients was less clear, possibly for HLA-related reasons.

This clone was recorded once. Its antigen remains unidentified. This sample also contains other DNA sequences that code for the same CDR3. There are 13 residues in the CDR3. CDR1 and CDR2 from the germline V gene are SGHRS and YFSETQ. V lost 4 bases to trimming and J lost 5 bases; unmatched junction nucleotides: 2. Sequencing used cDNA as its template, made by extracting RNA and reverse transcribing it. Assay used: immunoSEQ multiplex PCR; TCRdb lists only in-frame clones, some missing. The sample holds 110,000 to 150,000 clones, roughly three fifths seen once. The source material was CD4+ T cells sorted from blood, sampled at week 0. The chain employs TRBV5-1 and TRBJ2-5, with 10 nucleotides matching TRBD1. The sequence came from a human donor with alopecia areata. The CDR3 reads CASSLTGGETQYF. For the CDR3, the DNA is TGCGCCAGCAGCCTGACAGGGGGCGAGACCCAGTACTTC.